The 8 T cell receptor beta chains below come from one sample, sequenced in a study of CD4 T cells in relation to SARS-CoV-2 and coronaviruses. Their antigen targets remain unknown. Unexposed donor CD4+ T cells date from about 2010-2019, before the COVID-19 pandemic. After roughly 9 days of culture, CD4+ T cells were isolated. Produced via immunoSEQ multiplex PCR; TCRdb's table is partial and in-frame only. The table lists over 25,000 clones, 75% of them singletons. Material: CD4+ T cells from PBMCs, cultured in vitro. The receptors were sampled from a human donor in good health.

DNA of the CDR3: TGTGCCAGCAGCCCCAGCGGGGGGTGGCAAGAGACCCAGTACTTC. It encodes CASSPSGGWQETQYF. V and J are TRBV7-2 and TRBJ2-5, with 9 bases identical to TRBD2. Germline values: CDR1 SGHTA, CDR2 FQGNSA. There are 15 residues in the CDR3. V shed 5 bases, J shed 2 bases, and the junction held 6 bases outside the gene matches.

The chain employs TRBV6-5 and TRBJ1-2; D not certain. Germline assignment: CDR1 MNHEY and CDR2 SVGAGI. This CDR3 comprises 14 residues. Trimming took off 7 bases at V and 5 bases at J, with 17 bases between the two ends. The CDR3 bases are TGTGCCAGCAAGGGCGAGAAAACCGGGTATGGCTACACCTTC. Protein product: CASKGEKTGYGYTF.

This clone occurred a few times. The V and J genes are TRBV30 and TRBJ1-2; D remains ambiguous. CDR3 size: 13 residues. Germline CDR1 is GTSNPN and CDR2 is SVGIG (reference sequence). CDR3: CAMLPMNLGGYTF. The CDR3 bases are TGTGCGATGCTCCCCATGAACTTGGGAGGCTACACCTTC.

The genes are TRBV12-3 or TRBV12-4 and TRBJ2-7, with D tentatively TRBD1 (5 bases). V lost 1 base and J 2 bases, leaving 6 bases between the germline ends. The CDR3 totals 13 residues. The CDR3 spells CASSLDRTYEQYF. For the CDR3, the DNA is TGTGCCAGCAGTTTAGACAGGACCTACGAGCAGTACTTC.

As for this clone: The same CDR3 can be traced to other DNA sequences in this sample. V gene TRBV11-2 combines with J gene TRBJ2-5; the D gene is possibly TRBD1 (5 bases). CDR3 length: 15 residues. The V and J ends lost 5 bases and 1 base respectively, with 14 bases between them. Germline V gene lookup returns CDR1 SGHAT and CDR2 FQNNGV. The chain's CDR3 is CASSGMGLSQETQYF. As DNA, the CDR3 is TGTGCCAGCAGCGGGATGGGGCTTAGCCAAGAGACCCAGTACTTC.

The V call is TRBV13, the J call TRBJ2-7; TRBD1 is a possible D gene (5 bases). Germline V CDR1 and CDR2: PRHDT, FYEKMQ (reference sequence). The CDR3 length is 14 residues. V lost 4 bases and J lost 0, with 10 bases in between. In nucleotides, the CDR3 is TGTGCCAGCAGCTCGACAGATAGCTCCTACGAGCAGTACTTC. This encodes CASSSTDSSYEQYF.

The gene calls are TRBV10-3 and TRBJ2-2; 16 positions match TRBD2. The J segment lost 5 bases and the V segment lost 6 bases, leaving 3 bases of the junction unmatched. The CDR3 runs to 16 residues. The germline V gene encodes CDR1 ENHRY and CDR2 SYGVKD. The CDR3 is CAIRGTSGRGTGELFF. The DNA for the CDR3 is TGTGCCATCAGGGGGACTAGCGGGAGGGGAACCGGGGAGCTGTTTTTT.

The chain joins TRBV5-1 to TRBJ2-1, with 13 bases lining up with TRBD2. CDR1 SGHRS and CDR2 YFSETQ come from the germline V gene. CDR3 length equals 16 residues. V dropped 3 bases and J dropped 8; count of bases not matched to a gene: 8. Here the CDR3 DNA reads TGCGCCAGCAGCTCCTACGGGACTAGCGGGGTGGATGAGCAGTTCTTC. Amino acid sequence: CASSSYGTSGVDEQFF.